The following is a TCR beta chain sequence with its context. Its antigen is still unknown. The source of the sample is a study of cytomegalovirus exposure and HLA in healthy donors. Points from the study as a whole: Per a prior analysis, the majority of TCR beta V segments were productive roughly 87% or roughly 30% of the time.

The PCR used 60 Vbeta and 13 Jbeta primers. The protocol was immunoSEQ multiplex PCR, while the TCRdb copy is restricted to in-frame clones and leaves out a portion. The sample consists of under 120,000 clones, roughly 85% of them appearing once. The CDR3 loop spans 14 amino acids. Germline lookup yields CDR1 SGHKS and CDR2 YYEKEE (reference sequence). V dropped 0 bases and J dropped 8; count of bases not matched to a gene: 3. This sequence originates from a woman aged 40 to 50 in good health and CMV-seronegative. The source material was PBMCs. J is TRBJ1-4 and V is TRBV5-5; 8 bases align to TRBD1. As DNA, the CDR3 is TGTGCCAGCAGCTTGGAACAGGGGGACGAAAAACTGTTTTTT. The encoded protein is CASSLEQGDEKLFF. Full variable domain (outside the CDR3, taken from reference TRBV5-5 and TRBJ1-4): DAGVTQSPTHLIKTRGQQVTLRCSPISGHKSVSWYQQVLGQGPQFIFQYYEKEERGRGNFPDRFSARQFPNYSSELNVNALLLGDSALYLCASSLEQGDEKLFFGSGTQLSVL.